These 25 T cell receptor beta chains originate from one sample sequenced in a study of T-cell memory formation after mild COVID-19. MiXCR was run by TCRdb on the 5' RACE reads, yielding one entry per CDR3 protein. The table includes 400,000 or so distinct CDR3 sequences, around 19% detected once. Sequenced sample: PBMCs or a T cell subset sorted from them (not recorded which). These TCRs come from an adult woman who had mild COVID-19 (a few samples of this study predate the infection). Cell type and time point are not known.

V usage is TRBV12-3 or TRBV12-4 and J usage is TRBJ1-1; D gene uncertain. The V end was cut by 7 bases, the J end by 2 bases, with 17 bases between. This CDR3 has 15 amino acids. The CDR3 loop is CASTTRPDGNTEAFF. In nucleotides, the CDR3 is TGTGCCAGCACTACCCGTCCGGACGGCAACACTGAAGCTTTCTTT.

The CDR3 region has the DNA TGTGCCAGCAGCTCACCCCAGGGCGTCTACACTGAAGCTTTCTTT. Translated: CASSSPQGVYTEAFF. The chain has TRBV5-4 and TRBJ1-1; possibly TRBD1 for D (5 bases). This CDR3 region has 15 residues. Trimming removed 3 bases from V and 3 bases from J, with 15 bases in between. Germline V CDR1 and CDR2: SGHNT, YYREEE (reference sequence).

This clonotype came up a few times. V gene TRBV5-1 combines with J gene TRBJ1-1; D is perhaps TRBD1 (5 bases). CDR1 is SGHRS and CDR2 is YFSETQ in the germline V gene. There are 15 residues in the CDR3. Trimming removed 1 base from V and 1 base from J, with 11 bases in between. CDR3 DNA sequence: TGCGCCAGCAGCTTGTCAGGGAAACGGAACACTGAAGCTTTCTTT. It translates to CASSLSGKRNTEAFF.

The chain uses TRBV2 and TRBJ1-3, with a tentative D call TRBD1 (6 bases). Trimming removed 4 bases from V and 5 bases from J, with 18 bases in between. Germline values: CDR1 SNHLY, CDR2 FYNNEI. The CDR3 is 16 residues long. CDR3 nucleotide sequence: TGTGCCAGCAGTGCCTACCAGGAGCAGGGGCGAAACACCATATATTTT. Its translation is CASSAYQEQGRNTIYF.

This clonotype appeared a few times. This chain connects TRBV6-2 or TRBV6-3 to TRBJ2-2; no clear D gene. The CDR3 sequence is 13 residues long. The ends were cut back, 0 bases at V and 4 bases at J, with 3 bases in the middle. Germline V CDR1 and CDR2: MNHEY, SVGEGT. Here the CDR3 reads CASSYSSTGELFF. The CDR3 DNA reads as TGTGCCAGCAGTTACTCTAGCACCGGGGAGCTGTTTTTT.

The chain is built from TRBV7-8 and TRBJ1-1; D is possibly TRBD1 (6 bases). Germline V CDR1 and CDR2: SGHVS, FQNEAQ. The V end was cut by 5 bases, the J end by 2 bases, with 15 bases between. The CDR3 totals 15 residues. The CDR3 here is CASSQLGGSNTEAFF. CDR3 sequence (DNA): TGTGCCAGCAGCCAATTGGGGGGCTCAAACACTGAAGCTTTCTTT.

V is TRBV25-1 and J is TRBJ1-4, with D perhaps matching TRBD1 (6 bases). Trimming shortened V by 5 bases and J by 0 bases, and 10 bases separated the two germline ends. CDR1 is MGHDK, CDR2 SYGVNS, per germline. This CDR3 has 15 amino acids. This CDR3 is CASSRGTPTNEKLFF. The CDR3 nucleotides are TGTGCCAGCAGTCGGGGGACACCAACTAATGAAAAACTGTTTTTT.

V usage is TRBV3-1 and J usage is TRBJ1-1, with 10 bases identical to TRBD1. CDR3 length: 17 residues. The trim removed 1 base at V and 1 base at J, leaving 6 bases unmatched. Germline assignment: CDR1 LGHDT and CDR2 YNNKEL (reference sequence). CDR3: CASSQGDRGRENTEAFF. CDR3 bases: TGTGCCAGCAGCCAAGGAGACAGGGGGCGAGAGAACACTGAAGCTTTCTTT.

The chain carries TRBV20-1 and TRBJ2-1; D is possibly TRBD2 (5 bases). With 7 bases removed from V and 5 bases from J, the gap between germline ends came to 12 bases. The CDR3 loop spans 12 amino acids. Germline CDR1 and CDR2: DFQATT and SNEGSKA (reference sequence). CDR3 nucleotides: TGCAGTGTCATAACCGGGGACAATGAGCAGTTCTTC. It translates to CSVITGDNEQFF.

The V call is TRBV15, the J call TRBJ2-1; TRBD1 agrees at 7 bases. Trimming removed 6 bases from V and 2 bases from J; junction bases left unmatched: 10. Germline V CDR1 and CDR2: LNHNV, YYDKDF (reference sequence). The length of the CDR3 is 16 residues. CDR3: CATRDGLGTAYNEQFF. CDR3 DNA: TGTGCCACCAGGGATGGGCTCGGGACAGCCTACAATGAGCAGTTCTTC.

The chain uses TRBV29-1 and TRBJ1-1; possible D gene TRBD1, 5 bases. The V gene lost 3 bases and the J gene lost 3 bases, with 17 bases spanning the gap. This CDR3 region has 15 residues. CDR1 and CDR2 from the germline V gene are SQVTM and ANQGSEA. CDR3 loop: CSVEGDGWWDTEAFF. For the CDR3, the DNA is TGCAGCGTTGAGGGGGACGGGTGGTGGGACACTGAAGCTTTCTTT.

This clonotype was detected a few times. The rearrangement links TRBV5-1 to TRBJ2-7; 10 bases are shared with TRBD1. Per the germline V gene, CDR1 is SGHRS and CDR2 is YFSETQ. The CDR3 has 16 amino acids. Germline trimming cut 0 bases from V and 5 bases from J; bases unmatched to any gene: 8. The CDR3 DNA is TGCGCCAGCAGCTTGGGCCAGGGGACAGGGGTCCACGAGCAGTACTTC. The encoded protein is CASSLGQGTGVHEQYF. Complete variable domain (other parts from reference TRBV5-1 and TRBJ2-7): KAGVTQTPRYLIKTRGQQVTLSCSPISGHRSVSWYQQTPGQGLQFLFEYFSETQRNKGNFPGRFSGRQFSNSRSEMNVSTLELGDSALYLCASSLGQGTGVHEQYFGPGTRLTVT.

The chain links TRBV12-3 or TRBV12-4 to TRBJ2-5, with TRBD2 matching 9 bases. The CDR3 runs to 15 residues. Trimming at V came to 7 bases and at J to 2 bases, leaving 8 bases not matched to a gene. The CDR3 sequence: CASTLAGVWQETQYF. The CDR3 nucleotides are TGTGCCAGCACCTTAGCGGGAGTATGGCAAGAGACCCAGTACTTC.

In this sample, this clonotype turned up a few times. This chain joins TRBV2 and TRBJ2-7; 7 bases agree with TRBD2. There are 15 residues in the CDR3. Germline CDR1 and CDR2: SNHLY and FYNNEI. With V trimmed by 7 bases and J by 4 bases, 13 bases remained unmatched. CDR3 sequence: CASTPSGARTYEQYF. Written as DNA, the CDR3 is TGTGCCAGCACTCCCAGCGGGGCTCGGACTTACGAGCAGTACTTC.

This clonotype has more than one count but fewer than ten. The V and J genes are TRBV6-5 and TRBJ2-5, with D hard to call. The V gene lost 7 bases and the J gene lost 5 bases, with 20 bases spanning the gap. The CDR3 length is 15 residues. CDR1 is MNHEY and CDR2 is SVGAGI in the germline V gene. The CDR3 reads CASILLDSLGETQYF. The CDR3 DNA reads TGTGCCAGCATCTTACTCGATAGTCTGGGTGAGACCCAGTACTTC.

This clonotype was counted between two and nine times. The V gene is TRBV12-3 or TRBV12-4, the J gene TRBJ1-5; maybe TRBD1 (5 bases). V lost 5 bases and J lost 7, with 15 bases in between. The CDR3 extends over 14 amino acids. CDR3 protein: CASSPSWGSQPQHF. In nucleotides, the CDR3 is TGTGCCAGCAGTCCTAGTTGGGGCTCCCAGCCCCAGCATTTT.

This clonotype was seen a handful of times. The V and J genes are TRBV4-2 and TRBJ2-2; D gene ambiguous. Germline values: CDR1 LGHNA, CDR2 YNFKEQ. The CDR3 consists of 12 residues. V was cut by 0 bases and J by 9 bases, with 5 bases left in between. CDR3 region: CASSQDHRELFF. DNA of the CDR3: TGTGCCAGCAGCCAAGATCATAGGGAGCTGTTTTTT.

This chain links TRBV12-3 or TRBV12-4 with TRBJ2-1; D is perhaps TRBD1 or TRBD2 (5 bases each). The V end lost 7 bases, the J end lost 7 bases, and 20 bases lay between the germline ends. The CDR3 consists of 15 residues. For the CDR3, the DNA is TGTGCCAGCACCCCGGGACCCCCATCAGGAAATGAGCAGTTCTTC. As protein: CASTPGPPSGNEQFF.

The chain employs TRBV11-1 and TRBJ2-5, with 7 bases fitting TRBD2. The CDR3 has 16 amino acids. The V gene's germline CDR1 is SGHAT and CDR2 FQDESV (reference sequence). V gave up 5 bases and J gave up 2 bases; unmatched junction bases: 11. CDR3 residues: CASSPRQRGRQETQYF. The CDR3 coding sequence is TGTGCCAGCAGCCCTCGGCAGCGGGGCCGTCAAGAGACCCAGTACTTC.

This clonotype was counted only a few times. The chain combines TRBV10-3 with TRBJ2-7; 8 bases are shared with TRBD1. The CDR3 totals 14 residues. The germline V gene encodes CDR1 ENHRY and CDR2 SYGVKD. V lost 5 bases, J lost 2 bases, and 5 bases stayed unmatched. CDR3 coding DNA: TGTGCCATCAGTAGACAGGGGCTGACCTACGAGCAGTACTTC. Translated, it gives CAISRQGLTYEQYF.

This chain joins TRBV18 and TRBJ2-7; possible D gene TRBD2, 5 bases. The length of the CDR3 is 15 residues. CDR1 and CDR2 (germline): KGHSH, LQKENI. V dropped 0 bases and J dropped 2 bases, with 11 bases sitting between them. CDR3 in amino acids: CASSPPDGVPYEQYF. CDR3 nucleotides: TGTGCCAGCTCACCACCGGACGGGGTCCCCTACGAGCAGTACTTC.

The chain recombines TRBV7-2 with TRBJ2-3; 9 bases match TRBD2. Germline V gives CDR1 SGHTA, CDR2 FQGNSA. This CDR3 comprises 17 residues. V was clipped by 5 bases and J by 8 bases; unmatched bases: 17. The CDR3: CASSPDQRGAPSVTQYF. As DNA, the CDR3 is TGTGCCAGCAGCCCCGACCAGCGGGGGGCCCCGTCAGTTACGCAGTATTTT.

This clonotype was seen more than once but under ten times. This chain joins TRBV12-3 or TRBV12-4 and TRBJ1-1, with 7 bases that match TRBD1. The CDR3 totals 15 residues. Germline trimming cut 3 bases from V and 2 bases from J; bases unmatched to any gene: 6. CDR3 nucleotides: TGTGCCAGCAGTTTCTGGGACAGAGAAAACACTGAAGCTTTCTTT. Amino acid sequence: CASSFWDRENTEAFF.

This sequence joins TRBV5-1 and TRBJ2-7, with 7 bases identical to TRBD1. This CDR3 contains 14 residues. V was clipped by 0 bases and J by 7 bases; unmatched bases: 7. The germline V gene has CDR1 SGHRS and CDR2 YFSETQ. The CDR3 DNA reads TGCGCCAGCAGCTTGGTGGGGACAGCCTGGGAGCAGTACTTC. It translates to CASSLVGTAWEQYF.

This chain joins TRBV7-9 and TRBJ1-4; D uncertain. Germline lookup yields CDR1 SEHNR and CDR2 FQNEAQ (reference sequence). Trimming took 5 bases from V and 0 from J, leaving 10 bases between them. This CDR3 has 15 residues. The DNA of the CDR3 is TGTGCCAGCAGCCAAATCCCCTCAACTAATGAAAAACTGTTTTTT. It translates to CASSQIPSTNEKLFF.